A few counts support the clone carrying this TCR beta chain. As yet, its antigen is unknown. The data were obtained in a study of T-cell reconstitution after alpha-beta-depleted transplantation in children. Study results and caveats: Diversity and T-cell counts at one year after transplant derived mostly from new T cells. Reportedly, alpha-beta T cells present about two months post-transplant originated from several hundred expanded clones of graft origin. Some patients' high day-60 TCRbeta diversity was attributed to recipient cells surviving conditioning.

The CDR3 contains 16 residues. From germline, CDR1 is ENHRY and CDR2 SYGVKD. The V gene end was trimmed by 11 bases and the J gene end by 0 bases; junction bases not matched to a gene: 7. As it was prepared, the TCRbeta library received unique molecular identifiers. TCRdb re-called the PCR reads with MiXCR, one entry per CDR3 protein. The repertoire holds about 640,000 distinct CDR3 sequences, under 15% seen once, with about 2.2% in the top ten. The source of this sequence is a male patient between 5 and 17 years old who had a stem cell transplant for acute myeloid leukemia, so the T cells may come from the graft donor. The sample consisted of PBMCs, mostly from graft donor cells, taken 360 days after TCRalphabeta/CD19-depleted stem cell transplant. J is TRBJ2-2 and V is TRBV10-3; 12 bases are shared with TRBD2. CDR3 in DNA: TGTGCCGCCCGGACTAGCGGGGTTACGAACACCGGGGAGCTGTTTTTT. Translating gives CAARTSGVTNTGELFF.